In its sample, the clone carrying this T cell receptor beta chain was seen many times. These data originate in a study of molecular identifiers for immune sequencing clone quantification. Bulk libraries came from a prior protocol with listed TCR primers. TCRdb re-called the PCR reads with MiXCR, one entry per CDR3 protein. The sample has roughly 93,000 distinct CDR3 sequences, 20% to 30% seen once. Naive CD8 library inputs spanned about 17,000 to 1,000,000 sorted cells and 10%, 30% or 50% RNA. Naive CD8 T cells underwent sorting with the CD8+CD4-CCR7+CD45RA+ definition. V lost 5 bases to trimming and J lost 4 bases, with 14 bases between them. This CDR3 contains 14 residues. Germline V lookup: CDR1 MDHEN, CDR2 SYDVKM.

V is TRBV28 and J is TRBJ2-5, with a tentative D call TRBD2 (6 bases). This TCR was sampled from a human donor in good health. Some libraries in this study had Jurkat cell RNA spiked in. Sequences were obtained from naive CD8+ T cells from blood, with Jurkat cell RNA spiked in. Subset of the sample: FACS-sorted CD8+CD4-CCR7+CD45RA+ naive T cells. The CDR3: CASSPAGRGETQYF. The CDR3 DNA is TGTGCCAGCAGTCCCGCGGGAAGGGGAGAGACCCAGTACTTC.